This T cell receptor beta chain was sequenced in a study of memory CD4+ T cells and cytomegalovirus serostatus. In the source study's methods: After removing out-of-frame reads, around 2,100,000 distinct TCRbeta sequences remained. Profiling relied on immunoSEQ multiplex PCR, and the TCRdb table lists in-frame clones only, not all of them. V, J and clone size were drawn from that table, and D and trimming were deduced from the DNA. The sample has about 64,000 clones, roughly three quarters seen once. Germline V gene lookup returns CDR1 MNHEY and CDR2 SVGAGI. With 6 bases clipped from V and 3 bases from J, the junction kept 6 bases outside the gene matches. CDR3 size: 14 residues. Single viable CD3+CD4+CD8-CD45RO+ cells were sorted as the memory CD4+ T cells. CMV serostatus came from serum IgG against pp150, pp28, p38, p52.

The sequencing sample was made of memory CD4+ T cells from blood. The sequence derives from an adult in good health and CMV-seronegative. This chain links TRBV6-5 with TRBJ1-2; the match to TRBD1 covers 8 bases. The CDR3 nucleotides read TGTGCCAGCAGCCGGGACAGGCATTACTATGGCTACACCTTC. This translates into CASSRDRHYYGYTF.